This T cell receptor (beta chain) was found in a study of T cell repertoires in ileal Crohn's disease. Generated by immunoSEQ multiplex PCR, the TCRdb table keeps only in-frame clones and is missing some. The table has around 17,000 clones, 88% seen once. This clone appeared a few times. Its antigen remains unknown. The germline V gene encodes CDR1 LNHNV and CDR2 YYDKDF (reference sequence). Trimming at V came to 1 base and at J to 6 bases, leaving 4 bases not matched to a gene. This CDR3 region has 14 residues. Study-level points and caveats: Clonality above 26.8% at surgery always came with endoscopic recurrence.

Sequencing was done on a sample of ileal tissue. The V gene is TRBV15, the J gene TRBJ2-7, with TRBD2 matching 9 bases. The TCR sequence derives from an adult with Crohn's disease. The CDR3 sequence: CATSRGGLASEQYF. The CDR3 DNA reads TGTGCCACCAGCAGAGGGGGACTAGCTTCCGAGCAGTACTTC.